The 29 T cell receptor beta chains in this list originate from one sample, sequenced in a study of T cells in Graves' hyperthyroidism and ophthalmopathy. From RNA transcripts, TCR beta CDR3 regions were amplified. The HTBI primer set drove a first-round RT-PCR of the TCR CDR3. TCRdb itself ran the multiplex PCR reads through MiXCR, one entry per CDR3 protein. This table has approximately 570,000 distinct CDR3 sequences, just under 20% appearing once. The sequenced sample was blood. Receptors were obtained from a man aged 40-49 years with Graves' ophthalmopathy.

CDR3 region: CSVEVEVSRGYTF. Written as DNA, the CDR3 is TGCAGCGTTGAAGTGGAGGTTTCTCGGGGCTACACCTTC. The gene calls are TRBV29-1 and TRBJ1-2; D unresolved. Germline V gene sequence: CDR1 SQVTM, CDR2 ANQGSEA. Trimming removed 1 base from V and 8 bases from J, with 14 bases in between. The CDR3 is made up of 13 amino acids.

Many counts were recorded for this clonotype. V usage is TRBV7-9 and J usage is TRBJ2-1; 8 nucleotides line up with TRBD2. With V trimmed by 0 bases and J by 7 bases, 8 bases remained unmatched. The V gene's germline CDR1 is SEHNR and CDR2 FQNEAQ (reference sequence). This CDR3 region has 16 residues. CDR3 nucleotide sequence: TGTGCCAGCAGCTTAGCGGGTAGCGGGGTTCAGAATGAGCAGTTCTTC. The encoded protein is CASSLAGSGVQNEQFF.

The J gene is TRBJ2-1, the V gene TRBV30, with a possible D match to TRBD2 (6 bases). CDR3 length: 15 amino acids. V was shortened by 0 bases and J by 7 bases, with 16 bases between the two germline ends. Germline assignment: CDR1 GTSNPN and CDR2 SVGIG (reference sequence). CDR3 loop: CAWSVLTGALNEQFF. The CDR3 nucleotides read TGTGCCTGGAGTGTACTTACGGGAGCCCTAAATGAGCAGTTCTTC.

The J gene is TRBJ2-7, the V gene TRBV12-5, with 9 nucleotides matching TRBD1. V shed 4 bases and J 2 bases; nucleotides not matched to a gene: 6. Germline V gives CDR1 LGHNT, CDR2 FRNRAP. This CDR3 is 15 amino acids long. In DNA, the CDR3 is TGTGCTAGTGGTTCAGGACAGGGGACAACCTACGAGCAGTACTTC. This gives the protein CASGSGQGTTYEQYF.

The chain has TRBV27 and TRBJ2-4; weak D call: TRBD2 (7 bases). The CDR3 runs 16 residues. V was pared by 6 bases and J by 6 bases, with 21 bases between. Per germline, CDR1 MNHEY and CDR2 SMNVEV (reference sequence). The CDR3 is CASRPLAGARGNIQYF. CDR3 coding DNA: TGTGCCAGCAGACCCCTGGCGGGGGCGCGGGGAAACATTCAGTACTTC.

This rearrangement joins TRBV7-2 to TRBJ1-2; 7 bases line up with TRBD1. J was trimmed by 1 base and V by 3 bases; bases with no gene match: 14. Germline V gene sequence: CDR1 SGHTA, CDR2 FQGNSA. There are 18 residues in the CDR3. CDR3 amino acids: CASSLTGTETPLNYGYTF. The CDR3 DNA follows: TGTGCCAGCAGCTTGACGGGGACAGAGACACCCCTTAACTATGGCTACACCTTC.

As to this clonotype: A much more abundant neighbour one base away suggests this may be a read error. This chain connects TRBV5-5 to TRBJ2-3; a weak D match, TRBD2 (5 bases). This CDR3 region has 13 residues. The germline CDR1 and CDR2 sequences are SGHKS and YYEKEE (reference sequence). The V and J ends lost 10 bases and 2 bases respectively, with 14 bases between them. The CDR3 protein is CASSGYVTDTQYF. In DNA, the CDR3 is TGTGCCTCGTCGGGGTACGTCACAGATACGCAGTATTTT.

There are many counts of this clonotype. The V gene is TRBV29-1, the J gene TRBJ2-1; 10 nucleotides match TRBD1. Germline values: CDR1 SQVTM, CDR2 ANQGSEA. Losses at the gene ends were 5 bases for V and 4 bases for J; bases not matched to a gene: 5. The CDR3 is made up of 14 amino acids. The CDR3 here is CSVPTGGAYNEQFF. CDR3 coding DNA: TGCAGCGTTCCGACAGGGGGCGCTTACAATGAGCAGTTCTTC.

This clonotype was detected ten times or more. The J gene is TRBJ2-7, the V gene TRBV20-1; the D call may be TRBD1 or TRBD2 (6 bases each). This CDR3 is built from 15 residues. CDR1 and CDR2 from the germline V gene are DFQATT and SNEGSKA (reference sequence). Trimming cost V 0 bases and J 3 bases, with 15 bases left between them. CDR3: CSARDAGRTDYEQYF. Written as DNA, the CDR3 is TGCAGTGCTAGAGATGCGGGACGGACAGACTACGAGCAGTACTTC.

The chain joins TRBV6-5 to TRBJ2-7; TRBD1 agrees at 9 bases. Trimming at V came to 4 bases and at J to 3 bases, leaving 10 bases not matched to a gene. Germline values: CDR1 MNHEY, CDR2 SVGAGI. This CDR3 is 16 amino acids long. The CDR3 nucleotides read TGTGCCAGCAGTTCCCCCGGGACAGGGAGGAACTACGAGCAGTACTTC. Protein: CASSSPGTGRNYEQYF.

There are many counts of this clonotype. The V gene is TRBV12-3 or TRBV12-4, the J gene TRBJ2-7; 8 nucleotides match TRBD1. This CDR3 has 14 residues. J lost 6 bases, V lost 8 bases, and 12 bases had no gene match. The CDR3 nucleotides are TGTGCCAGCCGGAAGGGGCCAGGGGGCGGCGAGCAGTACTTC. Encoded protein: CASRKGPGGGEQYF.

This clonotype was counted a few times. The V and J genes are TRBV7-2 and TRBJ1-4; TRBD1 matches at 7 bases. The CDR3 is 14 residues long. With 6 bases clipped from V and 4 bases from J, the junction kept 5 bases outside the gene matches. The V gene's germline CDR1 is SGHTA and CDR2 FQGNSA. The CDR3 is CASRRDSLNEKLFF. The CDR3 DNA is TGTGCCAGCAGACGGGACAGCCTTAATGAAAAACTGTTTTTT.

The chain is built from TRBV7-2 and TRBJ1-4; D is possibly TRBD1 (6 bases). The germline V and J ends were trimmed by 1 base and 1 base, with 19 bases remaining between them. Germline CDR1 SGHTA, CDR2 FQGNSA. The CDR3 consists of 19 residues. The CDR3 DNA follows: TGTGCCAGCAGCTTAGTCGTGGGGGCTGGTTTGGGAACTAATGAAAAACTGTTTTTT. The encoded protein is CASSLVVGAGLGTNEKLFF.

CDR3 residues: CASSPWADYGYTF. The CDR3 nucleotides read TGCGCCAGCAGCCCGTGGGCAGATTATGGCTACACCTTC. The chain joins TRBV4-1 to TRBJ1-2; no definite D call. The CDR3 is 13 amino acids. The V and J ends lost 4 bases and 5 bases respectively, with 11 bases between them. In germline, CDR1 is MGHRA, CDR2 YSYEKL.

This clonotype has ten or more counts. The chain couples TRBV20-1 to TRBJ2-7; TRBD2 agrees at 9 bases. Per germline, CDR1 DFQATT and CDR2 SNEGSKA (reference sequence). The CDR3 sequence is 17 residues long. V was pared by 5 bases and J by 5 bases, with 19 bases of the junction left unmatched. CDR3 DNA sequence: TGCAGTGCTGCCTCAACTGGTAGCGGGAGTTTGGGTGACGAGCAGTACTTC. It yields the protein CSAASTGSGSLGDEQYF.

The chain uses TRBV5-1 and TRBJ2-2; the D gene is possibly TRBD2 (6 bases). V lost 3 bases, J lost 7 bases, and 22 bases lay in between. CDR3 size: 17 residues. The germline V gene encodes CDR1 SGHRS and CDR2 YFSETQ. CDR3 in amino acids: CASSSTSGAQKVGELFF. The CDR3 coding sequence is TGCGCCAGCAGCTCCACCTCGGGAGCTCAGAAGGTCGGGGAGCTGTTTTTT.

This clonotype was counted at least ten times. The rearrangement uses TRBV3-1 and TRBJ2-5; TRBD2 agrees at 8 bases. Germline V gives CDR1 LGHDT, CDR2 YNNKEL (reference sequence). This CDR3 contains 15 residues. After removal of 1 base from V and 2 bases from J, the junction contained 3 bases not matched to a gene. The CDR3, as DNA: TGTGCCAGCAGCCAAGGACTAGCGCTACAAGAGACCCAGTACTTC. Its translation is CASSQGLALQETQYF.

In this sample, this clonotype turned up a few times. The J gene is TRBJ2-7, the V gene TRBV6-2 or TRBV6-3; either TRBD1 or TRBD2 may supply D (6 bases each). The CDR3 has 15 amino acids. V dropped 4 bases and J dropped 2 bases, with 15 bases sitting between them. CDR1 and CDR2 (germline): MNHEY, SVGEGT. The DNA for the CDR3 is TGTGCCAGCAGTTTACTCACCGGGGGCGCCTACGAGCAGTACTTC. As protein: CASSLLTGGAYEQYF.

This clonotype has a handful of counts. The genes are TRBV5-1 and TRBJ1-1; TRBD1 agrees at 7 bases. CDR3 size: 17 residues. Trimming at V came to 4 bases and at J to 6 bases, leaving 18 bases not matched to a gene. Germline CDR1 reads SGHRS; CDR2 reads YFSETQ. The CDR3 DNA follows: TGCGCCAGCAGCGCGGGAGGGCTAGGACAGGAGTTCTCTGAAGCTTTCTTT. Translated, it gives CASSAGGLGQEFSEAFF.

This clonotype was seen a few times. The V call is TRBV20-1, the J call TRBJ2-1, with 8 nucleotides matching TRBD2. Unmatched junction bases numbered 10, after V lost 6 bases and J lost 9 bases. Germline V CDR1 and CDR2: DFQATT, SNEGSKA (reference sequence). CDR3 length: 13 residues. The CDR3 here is CSAIGLAHAEQFF. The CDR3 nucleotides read TGCAGTGCCATAGGACTAGCCCACGCTGAGCAGTTCTTC.

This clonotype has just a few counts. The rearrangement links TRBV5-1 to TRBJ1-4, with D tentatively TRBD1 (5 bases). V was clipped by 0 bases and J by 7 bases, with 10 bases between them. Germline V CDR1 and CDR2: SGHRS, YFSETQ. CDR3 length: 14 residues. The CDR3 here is CASSLAGQREKLFF. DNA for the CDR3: TGCGCCAGCAGCTTGGCAGGGCAGCGTGAAAAACTGTTTTTT.

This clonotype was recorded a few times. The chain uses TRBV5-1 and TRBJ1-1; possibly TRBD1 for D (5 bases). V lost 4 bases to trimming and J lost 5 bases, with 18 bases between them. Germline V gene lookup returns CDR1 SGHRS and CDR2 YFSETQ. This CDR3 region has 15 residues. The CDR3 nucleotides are TGCGCCAGCAGCGGCGGGGCTTCTTGGGGAACTGAAGCTTTCTTT. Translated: CASSGGASWGTEAFF.

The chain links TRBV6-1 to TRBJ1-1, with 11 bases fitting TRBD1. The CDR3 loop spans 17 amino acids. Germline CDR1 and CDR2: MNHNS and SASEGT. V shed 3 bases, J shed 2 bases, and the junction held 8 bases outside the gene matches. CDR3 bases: TGTGCCAGCAGTGACCCACAGGACAGGGGGCTAAACACTGAAGCTTTCTTT. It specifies CASSDPQDRGLNTEAFF.

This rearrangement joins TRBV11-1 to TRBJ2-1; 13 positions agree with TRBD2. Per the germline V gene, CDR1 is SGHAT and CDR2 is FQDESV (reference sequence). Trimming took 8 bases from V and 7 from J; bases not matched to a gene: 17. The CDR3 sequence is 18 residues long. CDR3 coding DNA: TGTGCCAGCTCAGGGACTAGCGGGGACCACCTCGGGAGGAATGAGCAGTTCTTC. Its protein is CASSGTSGDHLGRNEQFF.

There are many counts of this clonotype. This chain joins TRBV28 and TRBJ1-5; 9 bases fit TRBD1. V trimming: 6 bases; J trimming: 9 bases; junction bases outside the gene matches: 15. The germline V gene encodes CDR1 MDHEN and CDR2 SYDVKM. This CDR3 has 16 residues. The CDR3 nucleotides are TGTGCCAGCAGCTATGGGACAGGGTCCCTTCCTTTGCCCCAGCATTTT. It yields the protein CASSYGTGSLPLPQHF.

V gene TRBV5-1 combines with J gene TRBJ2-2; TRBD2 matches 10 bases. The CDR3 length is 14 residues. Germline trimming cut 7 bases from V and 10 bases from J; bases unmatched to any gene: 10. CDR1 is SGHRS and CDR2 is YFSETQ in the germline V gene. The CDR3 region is CASSSQTSGEELFF. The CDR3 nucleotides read TGCGCCAGCTCCTCTCAAACTAGCGGGGAGGAGCTGTTTTTT.

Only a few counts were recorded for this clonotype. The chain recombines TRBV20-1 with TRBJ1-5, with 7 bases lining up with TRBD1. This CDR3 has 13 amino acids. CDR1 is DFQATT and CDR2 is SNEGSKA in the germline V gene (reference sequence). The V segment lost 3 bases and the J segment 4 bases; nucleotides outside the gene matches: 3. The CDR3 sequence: CSARGQPNQPQHF. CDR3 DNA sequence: TGCAGTGCTAGGGGACAGCCTAATCAGCCCCAGCATTTT.

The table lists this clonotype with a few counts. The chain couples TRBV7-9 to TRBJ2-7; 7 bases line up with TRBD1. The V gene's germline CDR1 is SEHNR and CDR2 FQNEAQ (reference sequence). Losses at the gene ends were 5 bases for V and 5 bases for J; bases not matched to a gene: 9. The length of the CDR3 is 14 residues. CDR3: CASSLGDRDNEQYF. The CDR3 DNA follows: TGTGCCAGCAGCCTAGGAGACAGGGATAACGAGCAGTACTTC.

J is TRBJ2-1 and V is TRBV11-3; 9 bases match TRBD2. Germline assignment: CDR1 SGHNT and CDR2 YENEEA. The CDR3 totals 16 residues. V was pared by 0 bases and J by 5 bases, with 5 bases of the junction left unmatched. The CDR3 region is CASSLDRRGGDNEQFF. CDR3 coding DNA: TGTGCCAGCAGCTTAGATAGGCGGGGGGGGGACAATGAGCAGTTCTTC.